This TCR beta chain was found in a study of a mutant IDH1 vaccine in newly diagnosed glioma. Study-level background: Patients received vaccination from 4-6 weeks after radiotherapy alone, or with temozolomide cycles. Treated patients, averaging around 40 years, were roughly 60% male and roughly 40% female. Earlier therapy was either radiotherapy, temozolomide, or both, and most got both.

Worth noting for this clone: The antigen is unknown.

Sample time point: week 5, during vaccination. The content of each vaccine dose was 300 ug of mutant IDH1 20-mer peptide, and topical imiquimod accompanied it. The data were produced by immunoSEQ multiplex PCR, yet TCRdb's version contains in-frame clones alone and is incomplete. The repertoire has about 40,000 clones, approximately 89% of them found once; the top ten carry about 2.6%. Germline V gene lookup returns CDR1 SEHNR and CDR2 FQNEAQ (reference sequence). Trimming removed 4 bases at V and 2 bases at J, with 11 bases between. CDR3 length: 14 amino acids. J is TRBJ1-2 and V is TRBV7-9; D remains unclear. The TCR sequence derives from a man aged 50 to 60 with glioma. Here the sequenced sample was PBMCs, taken from a glioma patient whose treatment included an IDH1 peptide vaccine. The CDR3 sequence is CASSSLEYNYGYTF. The CDR3 region has the DNA TGTGCCAGCAGCTCTCTAGAGTACAACTATGGCTACACCTTC.